A selection of T cell receptor beta chains follows, all from one sample in a study of blood T cells in healthy people across ages. MiXCR was run by TCRdb on the 5' RACE reads, yielding one entry per CDR3 protein. The sample includes 550,000 to 750,000 distinct CDR3 sequences, about 21% seen only once; the top ten take under 4%. Sequenced sample: blood. The receptors were gathered from a man aged 65-85 years in good health. The CDR3 runs from the conserved cysteine through the conserved F or W. The order of the fields is D gene, J gene, V gene, clone size, CDR3 DNA, CDR3 protein. The D gene is left open where the match is weak. Size is omitted from some rows. Given values are once, few, many or a class for expanded clones.

d_call: TRBD2
j_call: TRBJ2-5
v_call: TRBV3-1
clone_size: NA
cdr3_nt: TGCGCCAGCAGCCAAGTCCCTCCCGGGACTAGTGGCCAGTACTTC
cdr3_aa: CASSQVPPGTSGQYF

d_call: TRBD2
j_call: TRBJ2-7
v_call: TRBV20-1
clone_size: NA
cdr3_nt: TGCAGTGCTACTACGGGAGGCGGCTACGAGCAGTACTTC
cdr3_aa: CSATTGGGYEQYF

d_call: NA
j_call: TRBJ1-2
v_call: TRBV14
clone_size: NA
cdr3_nt: TGTGCCGGCAGCCCCCGACAATATGGCTACACCTTC
cdr3_aa: CAGSPRQYGYTF

d_call: NA
j_call: TRBJ1-1
v_call: TRBV7-2
clone_size: NA
cdr3_nt: TGTGCCAGCAGCATGGCCGGGACATGGAACACTGAAGCTTTCTTT
cdr3_aa: CASSMAGTWNTEAFF

d_call: TRBD2
j_call: TRBJ2-5
v_call: TRBV24-1
clone_size: few
cdr3_nt: TGTGCCACCAGTGACCAACGGACTAGCGGGTTTCAAGAGACCCAGTACTTC
cdr3_aa: CATSDQRTSGFQETQYF

d_call: NA
j_call: TRBJ2-1
v_call: TRBV3-1
clone_size: NA
cdr3_nt: TGTGCCAGCAGTTCAGAAGGGGATGAGCAGTTCTTC
cdr3_aa: CASSSEGDEQFF

d_call: TRBD1
j_call: TRBJ2-4
v_call: TRBV20-1
clone_size: NA
cdr3_nt: TGCAGTGCAACGACAGGGTTAGCCAAAAACATTCAGTACTTC
cdr3_aa: CSATTGLAKNIQYF

d_call: TRBD1
j_call: TRBJ1-2
v_call: TRBV6-2/TRBV6-3
clone_size: few
cdr3_nt: TGTGCCAGCGGACAGGGGACCTATGGCTACACCTTC
cdr3_aa: CASGQGTYGYTF

d_call: NA
j_call: TRBJ2-6
v_call: TRBV7-6
clone_size: NA
cdr3_nt: TGTGCCAGCAGCTTAGTGTCGGGACAAATCTCTGGGGCCAACGTCCTGACTTTC
cdr3_aa: CASSLVSGQISGANVLTF

d_call: TRBD2
j_call: TRBJ2-7
v_call: TRBV9
clone_size: NA
cdr3_nt: TGTGCCAGCAGCGTAAGGGGCGGGAGCTCCTACGAGCAGTACTTC
cdr3_aa: CASSVRGGSSYEQYF

d_call: NA
j_call: TRBJ2-7
v_call: TRBV29-1
clone_size: many
cdr3_nt: TGCAGCGTTGAGGGGGACGGGAGATCCTACGAGCAGTACTTC
cdr3_aa: CSVEGDGRSYEQYF

d_call: NA
j_call: TRBJ2-2
v_call: TRBV19
clone_size: many
cdr3_nt: TGTGCCAGTAGTCTACCGCAGAACACCGGGGAGCTGTTTTTT
cdr3_aa: CASSLPQNTGELFF

d_call: NA
j_call: TRBJ2-3
v_call: TRBV7-9
clone_size: NA
cdr3_nt: TGTGCCAGCATCCCCCGTGGTAGGGGCGGTCGCACAGATACGCAGTATTTT
cdr3_aa: CASIPRGRGGRTDTQYF

d_call: NA
j_call: TRBJ1-6
v_call: TRBV4-1
clone_size: NA
cdr3_nt: TGCGCCAGCAGCCCCACCCTGAGCTCCTATAATTCACCCCTCCACTTT
cdr3_aa: CASSPTLSSYNSPLHF

d_call: NA
j_call: TRBJ2-7
v_call: TRBV20-1
clone_size: NA
cdr3_nt: TGCAGTGCTAGAGATATTCAGTCGGGCGAGCAGTACTTC
cdr3_aa: CSARDIQSGEQYF

d_call: NA
j_call: TRBJ2-4
v_call: TRBV20-1
clone_size: NA
cdr3_nt: TGCAGTGCTAGGGGGGGAGGCAAAAACATTCAGTACTTC
cdr3_aa: CSARGGGKNIQYF

d_call: NA
j_call: TRBJ1-4
v_call: TRBV15
clone_size: many
cdr3_nt: TGTGCCACCAGCAGAGATAAAGGCTATAATGAAAAACTGTTTTTT
cdr3_aa: CATSRDKGYNEKLFF

d_call: TRBD1
j_call: TRBJ1-2
v_call: TRBV3-1
clone_size: NA
cdr3_nt: TGTGCCAGCAGCCGGACAGGGGAAGCCTATGGCTACACCTTC
cdr3_aa: CASSRTGEAYGYTF

d_call: TRBD2
j_call: TRBJ2-7
v_call: TRBV25-1
clone_size: few
cdr3_nt: TGTGCCAGCAGTGACCAGGCTAGCGGCCGTGAGTACTTC
cdr3_aa: CASSDQASGREYF

d_call: TRBD1
j_call: TRBJ2-5
v_call: TRBV28
clone_size: NA
cdr3_nt: TGTGCCAGCAGGGCAACAGGGGTGGAGACCCAGTACTTC
cdr3_aa: CASRATGVETQYF

d_call: NA
j_call: TRBJ2-7
v_call: TRBV29-1
clone_size: NA
cdr3_nt: TGCAGCGTTGTGGACGAGCAGTACTTC
cdr3_aa: CSVVDEQYF

d_call: TRBD1
j_call: TRBJ1-2
v_call: TRBV14
clone_size: few
cdr3_nt: TGTGCCAGCAGCCCTTACGCCGGGACAGAGGGCTATGGCTACACCTTC
cdr3_aa: CASSPYAGTEGYGYTF

d_call: NA
j_call: TRBJ2-7
v_call: TRBV27
clone_size: few
cdr3_nt: TGTGCCAGCAGTTTTAGGGGGGAGTCCTACGAGCAGTACTTC
cdr3_aa: CASSFRGESYEQYF

d_call: TRBD1
j_call: TRBJ2-1
v_call: TRBV14
clone_size: NA
cdr3_nt: TGTGCCAGCAGCCAGACAGGGGGCAGGTCCTACAATGAGCAGTTCTTC
cdr3_aa: CASSQTGGRSYNEQFF

d_call: NA
j_call: TRBJ2-5
v_call: TRBV10-3
clone_size: few
cdr3_nt: TGTGCCACCGGCAGGGTACTGGAGACCCAGTACTTC
cdr3_aa: CATGRVLETQYF

d_call: NA
j_call: TRBJ1-1
v_call: TRBV6-5
clone_size: NA
cdr3_nt: TGTGCCAGCAGTTACACCAATACGAACACTGAAGCTTTCTTT
cdr3_aa: CASSYTNTNTEAFF

d_call: TRBD2
j_call: TRBJ2-1
v_call: TRBV20-1
clone_size: many
cdr3_nt: TGCAGTGCTAGCCCGCTGACCGGGACTAGCGGCTTCAATGAGCAGTTCTTC
cdr3_aa: CSASPLTGTSGFNEQFF

d_call: NA
j_call: TRBJ1-2
v_call: TRBV5-1
clone_size: many
cdr3_nt: TGCGCCAGCAGCCACTTGGAGGGCGTTAGCCAAGGCTACACCTTC
cdr3_aa: CASSHLEGVSQGYTF

d_call: TRBD2
j_call: TRBJ2-1
v_call: TRBV20-1
clone_size: NA
cdr3_nt: TGCAGTGCTGCCGACGGACTAGCAGTTCAGTTCTTC
cdr3_aa: CSAADGLAVQFF

d_call: TRBD2
j_call: TRBJ2-5
v_call: TRBV7-2
clone_size: NA
cdr3_nt: TGTACCAGCAGCTTAGGGGGGACTAGCGGGAGCGTCTTTGAGACCCAGTACTTC
cdr3_aa: CTSSLGGTSGSVFETQYF

d_call: TRBD2
j_call: TRBJ2-3
v_call: TRBV7-8
clone_size: few
cdr3_nt: TGTGCCAGCAGCTTCCAGCGGGGCCCCACAGATACGCAGTATTTT
cdr3_aa: CASSFQRGPTDTQYF

d_call: TRBD2
j_call: TRBJ2-1
v_call: TRBV3-1
clone_size: many
cdr3_nt: TGTGCCAGCAGCCAAAGACTAGCGGGAGGGCCCCGGCTATACAATGAGCAGTTCTTC
cdr3_aa: CASSQRLAGGPRLYNEQFF

d_call: TRBD2
j_call: TRBJ2-1
v_call: TRBV5-1
clone_size: NA
cdr3_nt: TGCGCCAGCCTTAGCGGGAGGGCCGGGAACAATGAGCAGTTCTTC
cdr3_aa: CASLSGRAGNNEQFF

d_call: TRBD1
j_call: TRBJ1-2
v_call: TRBV5-1
clone_size: NA
cdr3_nt: TGCGCCAGCGGAGAGGGGGCGGGCTACACCTTC
cdr3_aa: CASGEGAGYTF

d_call: NA
j_call: TRBJ2-1
v_call: TRBV11-2
clone_size: few
cdr3_nt: TGTGCCAGCAGCTTAGAAGTACCCGAGCAGTTCTTC
cdr3_aa: CASSLEVPEQFF

d_call: NA
j_call: TRBJ2-3
v_call: TRBV7-2
clone_size: NA
cdr3_nt: TGTGCCAGCAGCTTAGCTCCCTTGAACACGGCAGATACGCAGTATTTT
cdr3_aa: CASSLAPLNTADTQYF

d_call: NA
j_call: TRBJ2-1
v_call: TRBV4-1
clone_size: few
cdr3_nt: TGCGCCAGCAGCCAACCCGGGACTAGGGGGCATGAGCAGTTCTTC
cdr3_aa: CASSQPGTRGHEQFF

d_call: NA
j_call: TRBJ2-7
v_call: TRBV20-1
clone_size: NA
cdr3_nt: TGCAGTGCTACGATACCGGGAGCATCCTACGAGCAGTACTTC
cdr3_aa: CSATIPGASYEQYF

d_call: TRBD2
j_call: TRBJ2-3
v_call: TRBV5-1
clone_size: NA
cdr3_nt: TGCGCCAGCCCGGGACTACCGGGGGATACGCAGTATTTT
cdr3_aa: CASPGLPGDTQYF

d_call: NA
j_call: TRBJ1-1
v_call: TRBV20-1
clone_size: NA
cdr3_nt: TGCAGTGCTAGAGATCCACGGGCTGAAGCTTTCTTT
cdr3_aa: CSARDPRAEAFF